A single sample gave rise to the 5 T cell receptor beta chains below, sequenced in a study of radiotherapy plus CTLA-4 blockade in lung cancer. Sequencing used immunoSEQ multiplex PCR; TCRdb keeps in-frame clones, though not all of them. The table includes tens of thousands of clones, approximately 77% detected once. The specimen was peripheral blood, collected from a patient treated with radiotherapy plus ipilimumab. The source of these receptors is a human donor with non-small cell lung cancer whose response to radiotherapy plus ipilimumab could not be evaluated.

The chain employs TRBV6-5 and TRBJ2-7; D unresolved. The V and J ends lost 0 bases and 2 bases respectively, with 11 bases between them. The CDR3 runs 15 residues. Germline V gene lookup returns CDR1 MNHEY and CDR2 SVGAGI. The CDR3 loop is CASSYSVGQTYEQYF. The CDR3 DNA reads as TGTGCCAGCAGTTACTCGGTTGGGCAGACCTACGAGCAGTACTTC.

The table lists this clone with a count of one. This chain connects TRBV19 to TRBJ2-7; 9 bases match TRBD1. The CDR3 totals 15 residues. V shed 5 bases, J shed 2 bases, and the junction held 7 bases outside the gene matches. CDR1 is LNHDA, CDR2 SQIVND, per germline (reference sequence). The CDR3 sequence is CASSPRTGAAYEQYF. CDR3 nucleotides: TGTGCCAGTAGTCCCCGGACAGGGGCCGCCTACGAGCAGTACTTC.

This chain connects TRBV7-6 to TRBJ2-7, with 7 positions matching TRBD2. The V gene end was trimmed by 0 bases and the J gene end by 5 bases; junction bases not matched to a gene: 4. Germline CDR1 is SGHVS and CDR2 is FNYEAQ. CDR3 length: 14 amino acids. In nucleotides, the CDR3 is TGTGCCAGCAGCTTAGCGCCGGGGAGGGACGAGCAGTACTTC. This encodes CASSLAPGRDEQYF.

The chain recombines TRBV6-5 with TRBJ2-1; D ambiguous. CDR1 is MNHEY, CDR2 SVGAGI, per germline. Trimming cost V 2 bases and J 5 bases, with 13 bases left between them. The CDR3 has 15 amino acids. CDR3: CASSYLEPLHNEQFF. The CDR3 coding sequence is TGTGCCAGCAGTTACCTAGAACCCCTACACAATGAGCAGTTCTTC.

In DNA form, the CDR3 reads TGCGCCAGCAGCTGGACAGGGGATAGCAATCAGCCCCAGCATTTT. The encoded protein is CASSWTGDSNQPQHF. This chain connects TRBV5-1 to TRBJ1-5; TRBD1 matches 9 bases. V was clipped by 3 bases and J by 0 bases; unmatched bases: 1. Looked up from germline, CDR1 is SGHRS and CDR2 is YFSETQ. The CDR3 totals 15 residues.